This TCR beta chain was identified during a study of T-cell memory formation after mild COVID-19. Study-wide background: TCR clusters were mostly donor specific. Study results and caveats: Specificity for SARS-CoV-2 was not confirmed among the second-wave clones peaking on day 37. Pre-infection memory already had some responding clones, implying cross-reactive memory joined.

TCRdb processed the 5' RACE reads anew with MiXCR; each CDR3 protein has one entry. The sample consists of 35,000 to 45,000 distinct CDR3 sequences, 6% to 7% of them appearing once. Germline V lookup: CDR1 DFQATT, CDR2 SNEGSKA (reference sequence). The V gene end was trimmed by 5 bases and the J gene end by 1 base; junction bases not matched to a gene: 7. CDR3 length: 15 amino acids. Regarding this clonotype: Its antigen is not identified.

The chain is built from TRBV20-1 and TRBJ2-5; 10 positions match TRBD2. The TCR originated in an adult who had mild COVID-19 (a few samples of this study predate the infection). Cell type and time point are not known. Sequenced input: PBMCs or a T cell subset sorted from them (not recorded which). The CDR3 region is CSAPSGGALQETQYF. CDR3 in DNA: TGCAGTGCTCCTAGCGGGGGAGCGCTCCAAGAGACCCAGTACTTC.